The source of this T cell receptor (beta chain) is a study of blood T cells in healthy people across ages. Sample-barcoded 5' priming and a J-beta primer mix drove a second PCR of about 6 to 11 cycles. TCRdb recomputed calls from the 5' RACE reads with MiXCR, one row per CDR3 protein. The sample holds about 1.6 million distinct CDR3 sequences, around 35% seen once. Details on this clonotype: Its antigen remains unknown.

Losses at the gene ends were 2 bases for V and 3 bases for J; bases not matched to a gene: 15. This CDR3 region has 19 residues. Germline CDR1 is MGHRA and CDR2 is YSYEKL. Study outcomes and limitations: PBMCs went unsorted, and a conclusive naive versus antigen-experienced comparison was therefore prevented.

The sample taken for sequencing was blood. The clonotype was recovered from a woman in her twenties or thirties in good health. V and J are TRBV4-1 and TRBJ2-3, with 9 bases that match TRBD2. DNA of the CDR3: TGCGCCAGCAGCCAACGACTAGCGGTACCGTATGGGGGAACAGATACGCAGTATTTT. Translated: CASSQRLAVPYGGTDTQYF.